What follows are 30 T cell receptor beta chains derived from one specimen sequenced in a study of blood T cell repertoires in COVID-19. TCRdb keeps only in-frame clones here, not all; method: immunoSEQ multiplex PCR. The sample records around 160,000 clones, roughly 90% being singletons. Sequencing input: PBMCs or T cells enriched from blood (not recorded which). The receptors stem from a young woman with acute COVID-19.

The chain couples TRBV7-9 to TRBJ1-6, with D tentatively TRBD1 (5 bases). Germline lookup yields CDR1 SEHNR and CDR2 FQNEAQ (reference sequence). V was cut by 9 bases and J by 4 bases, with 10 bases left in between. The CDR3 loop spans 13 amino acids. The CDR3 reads CASSRQYNSPLHF. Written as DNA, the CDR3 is TGTGCCAGTTCAAGACAGTATAATTCACCCCTCCACTTT.

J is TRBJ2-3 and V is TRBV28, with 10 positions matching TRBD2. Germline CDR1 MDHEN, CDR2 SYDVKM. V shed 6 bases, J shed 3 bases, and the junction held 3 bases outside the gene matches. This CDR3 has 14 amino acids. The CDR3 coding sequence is TGTGCCAGCAGCCTAGCGGGAGTTACAGATACGCAGTATTTT. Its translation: CASSLAGVTDTQYF.

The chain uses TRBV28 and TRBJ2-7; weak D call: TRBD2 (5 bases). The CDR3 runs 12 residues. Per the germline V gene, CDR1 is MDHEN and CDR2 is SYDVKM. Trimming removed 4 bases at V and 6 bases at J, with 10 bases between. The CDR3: CASSSDAGEQYF. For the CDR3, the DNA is TGTGCCAGCAGTTCGGACGCGGGCGAGCAGTACTTC.

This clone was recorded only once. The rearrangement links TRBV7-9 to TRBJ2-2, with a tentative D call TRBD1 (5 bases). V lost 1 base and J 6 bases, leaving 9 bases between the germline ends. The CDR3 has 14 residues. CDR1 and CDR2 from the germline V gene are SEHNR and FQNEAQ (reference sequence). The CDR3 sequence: CASSLGAGPGELFF. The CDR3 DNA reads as TGTGCCAGCAGCTTAGGGGCAGGGCCCGGGGAGCTGTTTTTT. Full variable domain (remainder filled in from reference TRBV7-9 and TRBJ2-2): DTGVSQNPRHKITKRGQNVTFRCDPISEHNRLYWYRQTLGQGPEFLTYFQNEAQLEKSRLLSDRFSAERPKGSFSTLEIQRTEQGDSAMYLCASSLGAGPGELFFGEGSRLTVL.

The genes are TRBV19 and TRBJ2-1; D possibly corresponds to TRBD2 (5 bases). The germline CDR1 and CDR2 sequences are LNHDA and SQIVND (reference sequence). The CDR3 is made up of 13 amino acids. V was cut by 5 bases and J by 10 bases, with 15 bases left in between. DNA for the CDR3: TGTGCCAGTAGTCCCTCCAAGGAGCGGGAGCAGTTCTTC. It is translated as CASSPSKEREQFF.

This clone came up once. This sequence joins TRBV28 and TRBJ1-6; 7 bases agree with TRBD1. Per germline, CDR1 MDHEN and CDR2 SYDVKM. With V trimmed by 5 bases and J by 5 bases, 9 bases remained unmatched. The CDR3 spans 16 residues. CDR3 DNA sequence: TGTGCCAGCAGTGTCCTCCTCGGGACAGATAATTCACCCCTCCACTTT. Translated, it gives CASSVLLGTDNSPLHF.

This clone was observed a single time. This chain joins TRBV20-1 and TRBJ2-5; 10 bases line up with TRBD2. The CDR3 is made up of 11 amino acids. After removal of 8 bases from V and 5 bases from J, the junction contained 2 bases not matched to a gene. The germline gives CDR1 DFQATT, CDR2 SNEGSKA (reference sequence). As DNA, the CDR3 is TGCAGTAGCGGGAGGGCGGAGACCCAGTACTTC. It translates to CSSGRAETQYF.

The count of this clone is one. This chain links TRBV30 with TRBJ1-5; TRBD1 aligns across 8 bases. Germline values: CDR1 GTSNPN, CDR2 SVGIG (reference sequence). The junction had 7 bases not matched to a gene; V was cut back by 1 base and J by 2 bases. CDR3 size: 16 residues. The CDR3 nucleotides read TGTGCCTGGAGTGCCCAGGGGGCGTGGGGCAATCAGCCCCAGCATTTT. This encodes CAWSAQGAWGNQPQHF.

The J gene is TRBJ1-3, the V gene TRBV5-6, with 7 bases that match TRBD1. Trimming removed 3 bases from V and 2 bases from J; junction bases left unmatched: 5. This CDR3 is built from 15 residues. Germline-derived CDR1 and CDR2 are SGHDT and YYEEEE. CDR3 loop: CASSSRGFAGNTIYF. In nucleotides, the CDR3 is TGTGCCAGCAGCTCCAGGGGGTTCGCTGGAAACACCATATATTTT.

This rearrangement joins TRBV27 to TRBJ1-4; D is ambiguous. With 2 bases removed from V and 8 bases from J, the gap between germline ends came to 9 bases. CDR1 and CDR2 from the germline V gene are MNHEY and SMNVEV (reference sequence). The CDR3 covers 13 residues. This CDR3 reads CASSLRLAEKLFF. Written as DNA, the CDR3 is TGTGCCAGCAGTTTAAGGCTAGCCGAAAAACTGTTTTTT.

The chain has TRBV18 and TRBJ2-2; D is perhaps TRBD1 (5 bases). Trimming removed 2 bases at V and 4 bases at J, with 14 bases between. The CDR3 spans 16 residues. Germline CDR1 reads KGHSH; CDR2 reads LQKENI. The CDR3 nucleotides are TGTGCCAGCTCACCATATTCGCCAGGGTCCACCGGGGAGCTGTTTTTT. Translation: CASSPYSPGSTGELFF. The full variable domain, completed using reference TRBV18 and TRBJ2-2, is NAGVMQNPRHLVRRRGQEARLRCSPMKGHSHVYWYRQLPEEGLKFMVYLQKENIIDESGMPKERFSAEFPKEGPSILRIQQVVRGDSAAYFCASSPYSPGSTGELFFGEGSRLTVL.

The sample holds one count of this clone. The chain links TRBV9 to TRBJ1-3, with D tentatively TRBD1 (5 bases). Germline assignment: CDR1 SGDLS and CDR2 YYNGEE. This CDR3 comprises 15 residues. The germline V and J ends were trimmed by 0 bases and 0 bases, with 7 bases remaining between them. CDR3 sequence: CASSVGQSSGNTIYF. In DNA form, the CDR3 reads TGTGCCAGCAGCGTAGGACAGAGCTCTGGAAACACCATATATTTT.

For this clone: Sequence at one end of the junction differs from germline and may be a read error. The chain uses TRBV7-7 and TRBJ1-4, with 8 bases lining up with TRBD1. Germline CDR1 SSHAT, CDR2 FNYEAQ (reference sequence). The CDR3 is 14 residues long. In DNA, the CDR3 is TGTGCTAGCAGCTTAACAGACAGGGGTGAAAAACTGTTTTTT. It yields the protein CASSLTDRGEKLFF.

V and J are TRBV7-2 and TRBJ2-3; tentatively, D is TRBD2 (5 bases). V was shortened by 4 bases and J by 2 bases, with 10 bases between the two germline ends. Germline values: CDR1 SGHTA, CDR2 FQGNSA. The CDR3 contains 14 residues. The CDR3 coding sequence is TGTGCCAGCAGCTCCCGGGGAATCACAGATACGCAGTATTTT. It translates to CASSSRGITDTQYF.

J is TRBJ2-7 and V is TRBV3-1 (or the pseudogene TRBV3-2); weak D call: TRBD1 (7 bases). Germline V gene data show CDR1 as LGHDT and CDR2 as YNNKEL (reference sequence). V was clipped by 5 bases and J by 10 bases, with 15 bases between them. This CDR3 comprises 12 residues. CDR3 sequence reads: CASSVGRTGQYF. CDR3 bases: TGTGCCAGCAGCGTTGGGAGGACAGGTCAGTACTTC.

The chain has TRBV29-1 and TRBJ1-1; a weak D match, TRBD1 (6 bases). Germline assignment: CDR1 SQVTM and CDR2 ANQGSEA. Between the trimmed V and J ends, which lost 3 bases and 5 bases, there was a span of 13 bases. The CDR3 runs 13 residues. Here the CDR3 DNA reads TGCAGCGTTGATTGGGGAGGGGGGACTGAAGCTTTCTTT. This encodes CSVDWGGGTEAFF.

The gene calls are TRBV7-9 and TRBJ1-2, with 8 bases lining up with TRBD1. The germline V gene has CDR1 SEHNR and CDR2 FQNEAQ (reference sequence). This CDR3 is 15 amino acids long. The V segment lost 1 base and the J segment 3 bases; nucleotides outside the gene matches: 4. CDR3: CASSLVKGQDYGYTF. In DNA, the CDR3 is TGTGCCAGCAGCTTAGTGAAGGGACAGGACTATGGCTACACCTTC. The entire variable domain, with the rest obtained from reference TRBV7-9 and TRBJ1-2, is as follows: DTGVSQNPRHKITKRGQNVTFRCDPISEHNRLYWYRQTLGQGPEFLTYFQNEAQLEKSRLLSDRFSAERPKGSFSTLEIQRTEQGDSAMYLCASSLVKGQDYGYTFGSGTRLTVV.

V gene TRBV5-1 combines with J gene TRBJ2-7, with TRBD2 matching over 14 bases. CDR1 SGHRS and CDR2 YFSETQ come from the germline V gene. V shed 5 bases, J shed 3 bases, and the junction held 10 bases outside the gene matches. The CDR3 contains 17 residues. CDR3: CASSSSFGTSGSYEQYF. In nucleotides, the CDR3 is TGCGCCAGCAGTAGTAGCTTTGGGACTAGCGGGAGCTACGAGCAGTACTTC.

The CDR3: CASSLGSGAYEQYF. The CDR3 nucleotides read TGTGCCAGCAGCTTGGGTAGCGGGGCTTACGAGCAGTACTTC. This chain connects TRBV7-2 to TRBJ2-7; 8 nucleotides match TRBD2. From germline, CDR1 is SGHTA and CDR2 FQGNSA. V shed 3 bases and J 4 bases; nucleotides not matched to a gene: 5. The CDR3 sequence is 14 residues long. Full variable domain (remainder filled in from reference TRBV7-2 and TRBJ2-7): GAGVSQSPSNKVTEKGKDVELRCDPISGHTALYWYRQSLGQGLEFLIYFQGNSAPDKSGLPSDRFSAERTGGSVSTLTIQRTQQEDSAVYLCASSLGSGAYEQYFGPGTRLTVT.

CDR3: CASSLVLTSGYNEQFF. The CDR3 region has the DNA TGTGCCAGCAGCTTAGTTCTTACTAGCGGGTACAATGAGCAGTTCTTC. The chain is built from TRBV7-2 and TRBJ2-1, with 9 positions matching TRBD2. Germline CDR1 is SGHTA and CDR2 is FQGNSA. The CDR3 contains 16 residues. V lost 1 base, J lost 4 bases, and 5 bases stayed unmatched.

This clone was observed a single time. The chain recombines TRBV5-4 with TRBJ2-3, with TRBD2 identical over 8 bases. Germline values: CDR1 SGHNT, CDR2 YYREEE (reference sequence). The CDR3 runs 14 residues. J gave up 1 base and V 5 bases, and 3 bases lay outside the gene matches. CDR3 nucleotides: TGTGCCAGCAGGCTAGCGGGCGGCACAGATACGCAGTATTTT. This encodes CASRLAGGTDTQYF.

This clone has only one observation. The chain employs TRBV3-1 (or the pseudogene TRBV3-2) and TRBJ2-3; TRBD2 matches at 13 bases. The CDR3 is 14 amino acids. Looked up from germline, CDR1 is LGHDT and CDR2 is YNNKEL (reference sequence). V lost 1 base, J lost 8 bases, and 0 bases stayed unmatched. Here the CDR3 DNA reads TGTGCCAGCAGCCAAGGACTAGCGGGAGGTACGCAGTATTTT. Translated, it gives CASSQGLAGGTQYF.

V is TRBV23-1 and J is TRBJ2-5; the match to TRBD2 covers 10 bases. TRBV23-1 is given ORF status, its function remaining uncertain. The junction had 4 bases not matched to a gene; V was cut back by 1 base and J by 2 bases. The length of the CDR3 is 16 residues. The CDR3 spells CASSQYGLAEQETQYF. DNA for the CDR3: TGCGCCAGCAGTCAATATGGACTAGCGGAACAAGAGACCCAGTACTTC.

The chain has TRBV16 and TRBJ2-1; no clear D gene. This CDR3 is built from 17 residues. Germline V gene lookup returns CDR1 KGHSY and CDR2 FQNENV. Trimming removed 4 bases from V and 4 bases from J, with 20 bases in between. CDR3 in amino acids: CASSRTAASLEYNEQFF. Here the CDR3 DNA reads TGTGCCAGCAGCCGCACGGCAGCCTCCCTAGAATACAATGAGCAGTTCTTC.

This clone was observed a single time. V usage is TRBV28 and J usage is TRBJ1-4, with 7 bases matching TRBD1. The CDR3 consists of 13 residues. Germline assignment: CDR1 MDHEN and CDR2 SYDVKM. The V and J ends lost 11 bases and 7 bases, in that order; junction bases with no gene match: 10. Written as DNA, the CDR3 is TGTGCCGCTTCCCAGGGGGTGGGTGAAAAACTGTTTTTT. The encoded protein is CAASQGVGEKLFF.

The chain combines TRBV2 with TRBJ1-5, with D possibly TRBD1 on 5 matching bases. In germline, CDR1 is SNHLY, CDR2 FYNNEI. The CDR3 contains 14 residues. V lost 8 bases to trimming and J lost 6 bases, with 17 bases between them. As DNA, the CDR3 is TGTGCCAGCGGTATGGAGGGACTGGGTCAGCCCCAGCATTTT. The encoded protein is CASGMEGLGQPQHF.

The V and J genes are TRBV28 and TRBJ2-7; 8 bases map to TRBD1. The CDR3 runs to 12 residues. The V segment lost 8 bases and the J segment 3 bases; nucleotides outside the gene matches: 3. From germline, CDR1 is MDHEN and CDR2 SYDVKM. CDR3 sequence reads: CASGTGNYEQYF. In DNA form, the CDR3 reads TGTGCCAGCGGGACAGGTAACTACGAGCAGTACTTC.

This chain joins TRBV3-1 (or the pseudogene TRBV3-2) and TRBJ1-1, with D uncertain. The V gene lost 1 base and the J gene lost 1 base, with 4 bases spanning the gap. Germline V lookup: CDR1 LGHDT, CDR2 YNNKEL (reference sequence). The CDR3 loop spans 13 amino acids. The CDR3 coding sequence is TGTGCCAGCAGCCAAGTTCAGAACACTGAAGCTTTCTTT. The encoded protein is CASSQVQNTEAFF.

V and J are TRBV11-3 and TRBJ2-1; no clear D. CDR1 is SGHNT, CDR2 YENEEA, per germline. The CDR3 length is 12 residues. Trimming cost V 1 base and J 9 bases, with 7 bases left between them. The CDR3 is CASSLVGGEQFF. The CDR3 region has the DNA TGTGCCAGCAGCTTAGTAGGCGGTGAGCAGTTCTTC.

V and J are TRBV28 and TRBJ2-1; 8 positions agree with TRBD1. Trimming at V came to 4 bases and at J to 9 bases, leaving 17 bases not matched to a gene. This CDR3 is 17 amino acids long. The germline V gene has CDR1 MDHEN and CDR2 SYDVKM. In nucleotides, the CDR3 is TGTGCCAGCAGTTCGGCTGGGGCAGGGGGCGCGGGGATTGAGCAGTTCTTC. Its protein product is CASSSAGAGGAGIEQFF.